Presented here are 25 T cell receptor beta chains from one specimen sequenced in a study of identical twins listed by TCRdb under 2016. Library preparation used 5' RACE. TCRdb records Illumina HiSeq 2000 as the sequencer. The public reads were reanalyzed by TCRdb: fastp trimming at Q25, MiXCR alignment, in-frame beta chains only. Entries that share a CDR3 protein sequence are merged under the most common genes and DNA. For this sample there are 400,000 to 500,000 distinct CDR3 sequences; under 20% appear just once. The biggest ten clones account for around 10% of the sample. The sequencing sample was made of naive T cells sorted from blood. Read against the paper, the sample's cell subset or site label means: cells isolated with a human naive T-cell isolation kit. The receptors originated from a man between 45 and 60 years old in good health.

This clonotype was observed a few times. This chain uses TRBV5-1 with TRBJ1-2; D unclear. The CDR3 length is 15 residues. From germline, CDR1 is SGHRS and CDR2 YFSETQ. Between the trimmed V and J ends, which lost 5 bases and 3 bases, there was a span of 17 bases. CDR3 amino acids: CASSTATLRDYGYTF. Here the CDR3 DNA reads TGCGCCAGCAGTACCGCGACCCTCAGAGACTATGGCTACACCTTC. Drawing the rest from reference TRBV5-1 and TRBJ1-2, the complete variable domain is KAGVTQTPRYLIKTRGQQVTLSCSPISGHRSVSWYQQTPGQGLQFLFEYFSETQRNKGNFPGRFSGRQFSNSRSEMNVSTLELGDSALYLCASSTATLRDYGYTFGSGTRLTVV.

This clonotype occurred many times. The chain joins TRBV3-1 to TRBJ2-7, with D hard to call. This CDR3 comprises 15 residues. V was clipped by 1 base and J by 4 bases, with 14 bases between them. Germline V gives CDR1 LGHDT, CDR2 YNNKEL (reference sequence). The CDR3, as DNA: TGTGCCAGCAGCCAAGGCACCTCAGGACCGTACGAGCAGTACTTC. Amino acid sequence: CASSQGTSGPYEQYF.

This clonotype appeared many times. The V call is TRBV5-1, the J call TRBJ1-3, with D maybe TRBD1 (6 bases). Trimming took 0 bases from V and 2 from J, leaving 12 bases between them. The CDR3 extends over 16 amino acids. Germline V gene data show CDR1 as SGHRS and CDR2 as YFSETQ. The CDR3 DNA is TGCGCCAGCAGCTTGGAGGCCACAGGGACTGGAAACACCATATATTTT. Protein product: CASSLEATGTGNTIYF.

This clonotype was seen once. This sequence joins TRBV24-1 and TRBJ2-1; D remains ambiguous. CDR1 is KGHDR and CDR2 is SFDVKD in the germline V gene. V gave up 2 bases and J gave up 4 bases, with 11 bases separating them. This CDR3 spans 15 amino acids. CDR3 sequence reads: CATSDYTANYNEQFF. CDR3 DNA sequence: TGTGCCACCAGTGATTATACAGCCAATTACAATGAGCAGTTCTTC.

Ten or more counts support this clonotype. The V gene is TRBV9, the J gene TRBJ2-1, with TRBD1 identical over 8 bases. Losses at the gene ends were 0 bases for V and 4 bases for J; bases not matched to a gene: 3. This CDR3 spans 15 amino acids. The germline gives CDR1 SGDLS, CDR2 YYNGEE. The CDR3 nucleotides read TGTGCCAGCAGCGTAGCAGGGGGCGGTTACAATGAGCAGTTCTTC. Encoded protein: CASSVAGGGYNEQFF.

The chain links TRBV28 to TRBJ1-1, with D possibly matching TRBD1 (5 bases). The CDR3 runs to 15 residues. Germline V gene lookup returns CDR1 MDHEN and CDR2 SYDVKM. The ends were cut back, 1 base at V and 5 bases at J, with 14 bases in the middle. This chain's CDR3 is CASSLSYVRGTEAFF. CDR3 in DNA: TGTGCCAGCAGTTTATCCTACGTGAGGGGAACTGAAGCTTTCTTT.

This chain uses TRBV5-1 with TRBJ1-2, with a possible D match to TRBD1 (5 bases). V was trimmed by 4 bases and J by 6 bases, leaving 16 bases between them. There are 14 residues in the CDR3. The V gene's germline CDR1 is SGHRS and CDR2 YFSETQ. CDR3 in amino acids: CASSVGAPRDGYTF. Written as DNA, the CDR3 is TGCGCCAGCAGCGTCGGGGCCCCACGGGATGGCTACACCTTC.

This clonotype was seen ten or more times. The V gene is TRBV7-2, the J gene TRBJ1-2; 11 bases agree with TRBD1. J lost 7 bases, V lost 2 bases, and 6 bases had no gene match. Per germline, CDR1 SGHTA and CDR2 FQGNSA. The CDR3 is made up of 15 amino acids. The CDR3 sequence: CASSLRGQGAGGYTF. DNA for the CDR3: TGTGCCAGCAGCTTACGAGGACAGGGGGCAGGTGGCTACACCTTC.

This clonotype was recorded a few times. This chain links TRBV2 with TRBJ2-1; the D is unclear. This CDR3 comprises 12 residues. The germline V gene encodes CDR1 SNHLY and CDR2 FYNNEI. Trimming shortened V by 4 bases and J by 5 bases, and 6 bases separated the two germline ends. For the CDR3, the DNA is TGTGCCAGCAGTGTTAGTCACAATGAGCAGTTCTTC. Translated: CASSVSHNEQFF.

This clonotype showed up just a few times. The chain uses TRBV7-2 and TRBJ2-3; D might be TRBD1 (6 bases). The CDR3 is 14 amino acids. Germline CDR1 is SGHTA and CDR2 is FQGNSA. V lost 5 bases and J 3 bases, leaving 12 bases between the germline ends. CDR3 DNA: TGTGCCAGCAGCCACCGGGACACTACAGATACGCAGTATTTT. Amino acid sequence: CASSHRDTTDTQYF.

The gene calls are TRBV29-1 and TRBJ2-1; no clear D. Trimming shortened V by 7 bases and J by 1 base, and 17 bases separated the two germline ends. CDR1 is SQVTM and CDR2 is ANQGSEA in the germline V gene. The length of the CDR3 is 15 residues. The CDR3 DNA reads TGCAGCGCCGCCGAGTCGGGCATTTCCTACAATGAGCAGTTCTTC. It specifies CSAAESGISYNEQFF.

This clonotype showed up many times. The rearrangement joins TRBV10-3 to TRBJ2-1; no firm D call. There are 12 residues in the CDR3. Trimming took 11 bases from V and 0 from J, leaving 8 bases between them. From germline, CDR1 is ENHRY and CDR2 SYGVKD. CDR3 amino acids: CAVGGSYNEQFF. CDR3 DNA sequence: TGTGCCGTCGGTGGCTCCTACAATGAGCAGTTCTTC.

The table lists this clonotype with many counts. The chain uses TRBV20-1 and TRBJ2-1, with TRBD2 matching over 7 bases. This CDR3 contains 16 residues. V lost 6 bases, J lost 6 bases, and 17 bases stayed unmatched. Germline V CDR1 and CDR2: DFQATT, SNEGSKA (reference sequence). CDR3 nucleotide sequence: TGCAGTGCGCCGCGGGGACGACTAGCCCCCTTCAATGAGCAGTTCTTC. Encoded protein: CSAPRGRLAPFNEQFF.

V gene TRBV4-2 combines with J gene TRBJ2-5; D might be TRBD2 (6 bases). Per germline, CDR1 LGHNA and CDR2 YNFKEQ. The CDR3 has 15 residues. Trimming removed 0 bases at V and 5 bases at J, with 13 bases between. DNA for the CDR3: TGTGCCAGCAGCCAAGATCGGTCAGGGAGGGAGACCCAGTACTTC. Its translation is CASSQDRSGRETQYF.

This clonotype has only a few counts. CDR3 DNA sequence: TGTGCCAGCAGTTATGGCAGCGACCTCGAGCAGTACTTC. It specifies CASSYGSDLEQYF. This chain uses TRBV6-5 with TRBJ2-7; D is uncertain. Germline CDR1 is MNHEY and CDR2 is SVGAGI. This CDR3 region has 13 residues. The germline V and J ends were trimmed by 3 bases and 6 bases, with 12 bases remaining between them.

At least ten counts were recorded for this clonotype. The chain employs TRBV5-1 and TRBJ2-1; TRBD1 agrees at 7 bases. The V and J ends lost 0 bases and 8 bases, in that order; junction bases with no gene match: 2. CDR1 and CDR2 from the germline V gene are SGHRS and YFSETQ. The CDR3 runs to 13 residues. In DNA form, the CDR3 reads TGCGCCAGCAGCTTGGGAGGGGGCTATGAGCAGTTCTTC. Translating gives CASSLGGGYEQFF.

This clonotype was recorded at least ten times. The chain joins TRBV3-1 to TRBJ2-2; the D is unclear. The CDR3 contains 13 residues. With 4 bases removed from V and 0 bases from J, the gap between germline ends came to 3 bases. Germline V gene sequence: CDR1 LGHDT, CDR2 YNNKEL (reference sequence). The DNA for the CDR3 is TGTGCCAGCAGCCTTACGAACACCGGGGAGCTGTTTTTT. Its translation is CASSLTNTGELFF.

The chain links TRBV12-3 or TRBV12-4 to TRBJ2-3; 11 bases are a match to TRBD1. This CDR3 region has 16 residues. V gave up 4 bases and J gave up 4 bases; unmatched junction bases: 7. In DNA form, the CDR3 reads TGTGCCAGCAGTTCCCCTTTGGGACAGGGGGCAGATACGCAGTATTTT. Translated, it gives CASSSPLGQGADTQYF.

This clonotype showed up just a few times. This rearrangement joins TRBV6-5 to TRBJ2-4, with TRBD1 as a possible D gene (5 bases). Germline V gives CDR1 MNHEY, CDR2 SVGAGI. This CDR3 contains 16 residues. Trimming took 2 bases from V and 0 from J, leaving 11 bases between them. In DNA, the CDR3 is TGTGCCAGCAGTTACGTGGACGGACAAGCCAAAAACATTCAGTACTTC. It yields the protein CASSYVDGQAKNIQYF.

The rearrangement uses TRBV10-3 and TRBJ2-7, with 9 bases fitting TRBD2. CDR1 is ENHRY and CDR2 is SYGVKD in the germline V gene. Trimming removed 6 bases from V and 1 base from J; junction bases left unmatched: 4. The CDR3 runs 14 residues. This chain's CDR3 is CAIRRGGRSYEQYF. The CDR3 nucleotides are TGTGCCATCAGGCGGGGGGGCAGGTCCTACGAGCAGTACTTC.

The chain links TRBV18 to TRBJ1-5; D uncertain. The CDR3 has 12 amino acids. Germline CDR1 is KGHSH and CDR2 is LQKENI. The germline V and J ends were trimmed by 3 bases and 6 bases, with 6 bases remaining between them. The CDR3 is CASSPPGQPQHF. The DNA for the CDR3 is TGTGCCAGCTCACCCCCGGGTCAGCCCCAGCATTTT.

This chain uses TRBV5-4 with TRBJ2-3; D remains unclear. The CDR3 is 13 residues long. V gave up 3 bases and J gave up 10 bases, with 15 bases separating them. From germline, CDR1 is SGHNT and CDR2 YYREEE (reference sequence). CDR3 in DNA: TGTGCCAGCAGCTCCTCCCTGACGGATGCGCAGTATTTT. This codes for CASSSSLTDAQYF.

This chain links TRBV15 with TRBJ1-2; possible D gene TRBD1, 5 bases. The ends were cut back, 0 bases at V and 0 bases at J, with 23 bases in the middle. The germline V gene has CDR1 LNHNV and CDR2 YYDKDF (reference sequence). The CDR3 spans 20 residues. The CDR3 reads CATSRDQFRQTAAANYGYTF. CDR3 in DNA: TGTGCCACCAGCAGAGATCAGTTTAGGCAGACAGCTGCAGCTAACTATGGCTACACCTTC.

The table lists this clonotype with a few counts. V gene TRBV15 combines with J gene TRBJ1-2; 11 bases match TRBD1. Germline CDR1 and CDR2: LNHNV and YYDKDF (reference sequence). Trimming removed 5 bases from V and 7 bases from J; junction bases left unmatched: 3. The CDR3 extends over 13 amino acids. The CDR3 spells CATSGQGASGYTF. CDR3 DNA sequence: TGTGCCACCAGCGGACAGGGGGCGAGTGGCTACACCTTC. The full variable domain, completed using reference TRBV15 and TRBJ1-2, is DAMVIQNPRYQVTQFGKPVTLSCSQTLNHNVMYWYQQKSSQAPKLLFHYYDKDFNNEADTPDNFQSRRPNTSFCFLDIRSPGLGDTAMYLCATSGQGASGYTFGSGTRLTVV.

The chain is built from TRBV5-6 and TRBJ2-3, with TRBD2 matching over 11 bases. The CDR3 has 18 residues. Germline lookup yields CDR1 SGHDT and CDR2 YYEEEE. The ends lost 1 base at V and 2 bases at J; junction bases unmatched: 9. CDR3 amino acids: CASSLRLAGGPDTDTQYF. The CDR3, as DNA: TGTGCCAGCAGCTTGCGGCTAGCGGGGGGCCCGGACACAGATACGCAGTATTTT.